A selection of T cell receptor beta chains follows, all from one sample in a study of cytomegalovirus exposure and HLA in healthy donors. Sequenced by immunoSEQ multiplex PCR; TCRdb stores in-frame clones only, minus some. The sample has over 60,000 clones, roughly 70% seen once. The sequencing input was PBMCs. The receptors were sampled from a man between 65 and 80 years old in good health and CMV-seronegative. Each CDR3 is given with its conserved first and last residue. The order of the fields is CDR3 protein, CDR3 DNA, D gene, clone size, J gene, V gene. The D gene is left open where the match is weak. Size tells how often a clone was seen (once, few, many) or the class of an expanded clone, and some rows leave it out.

cdr3_aa: CASSLASGGGYTF
cdr3_nt: TGTGCCAGCAGCTTAGCCTCCGGGGGTGGCTACACCTTC
d_call: -
clone_size: -
j_call: TRBJ1-2
v_call: TRBV7-6

cdr3_aa: CASSLSIGGAGDTQYF
cdr3_nt: TGTGCCAGCAGCTTAAGTATCGGGGGGGCAGGAGATACGCAGTATTTT
d_call: TRBD2
clone_size: -
j_call: TRBJ2-3
v_call: TRBV7-2

cdr3_aa: CASSQGLANYGYTF
cdr3_nt: TGCGCCAGCAGCCAAGGCCTAGCTAACTATGGCTACACCTTC
d_call: -
clone_size: once
j_call: TRBJ1-2
v_call: TRBV4-3

cdr3_aa: CASSLSGAGGMGELFF
cdr3_nt: TGTGCCAGCAGTTTAAGTGGGGCGGGGGGTATGGGGGAGCTGTTTTTT
d_call: TRBD2
clone_size: -
j_call: TRBJ2-2
v_call: TRBV27

cdr3_aa: CASSLVGTARVTDTQYF
cdr3_nt: TGTGCCAGCAGCTTAGTAGGGACAGCACGTGTCACAGATACGCAGTATTTT
d_call: TRBD1
clone_size: -
j_call: TRBJ2-3
v_call: TRBV11-2

cdr3_aa: CATRGGNQPQHF
cdr3_nt: TGTGCCACCCGGGGGGGCAATCAGCCCCAGCATTTT
d_call: -
clone_size: -
j_call: TRBJ1-5
v_call: TRBV28

cdr3_aa: CASSLEISGLGSYNEQFF
cdr3_nt: TGTGCCAGCAGCTTGGAGATTAGCGGGTTGGGCTCCTACAATGAGCAGTTCTTC
d_call: TRBD2
clone_size: -
j_call: TRBJ2-1
v_call: TRBV5-4

cdr3_aa: CASSAHRGRTNEKLFF
cdr3_nt: TGCGCCAGCAGCGCCCACAGGGGGCGAACGAATGAAAAACTGTTTTTT
d_call: TRBD1
clone_size: once
j_call: TRBJ1-4
v_call: TRBV4-3

cdr3_aa: CASSPGQGNTIYF
cdr3_nt: TGTGCCAGCTCACCGGGACAAGGGAACACCATATATTTT
d_call: -
clone_size: -
j_call: TRBJ1-3
v_call: TRBV18

cdr3_aa: CASSPPGSSYNEQFF
cdr3_nt: TGTGCCAGCAGCCCCCCGGGGAGCTCCTACAATGAGCAGTTCTTC
d_call: -
clone_size: -
j_call: TRBJ2-1
v_call: TRBV11-3

cdr3_aa: CASSPNLGAVGYTF
cdr3_nt: TGCGCCAGCAGCCCCAATCTGGGGGCGGTAGGCTACACCTTC
d_call: -
clone_size: few
j_call: TRBJ1-2
v_call: TRBV5-1

cdr3_aa: CASSLTGPVPGYTF
cdr3_nt: TGTGCCAGCAGCTTAACAGGGCCCGTTCCTGGCTACACCTTC
d_call: -
clone_size: once
j_call: TRBJ1-2
v_call: TRBV7-9

cdr3_aa: CASRGLAGSETQYF
cdr3_nt: TGTGCCAGCAGGGGACTAGCGGGTTCAGAGACCCAGTACTTC
d_call: TRBD2
clone_size: -
j_call: TRBJ2-5
v_call: TRBV28

cdr3_aa: CASSRGFLETQYF
cdr3_nt: TGTGCCAGCAGTCGGGGTTTTCTAGAGACCCAGTACTTC
d_call: -
clone_size: -
j_call: TRBJ2-5
v_call: TRBV6-5

cdr3_aa: CASSFRGGYNEKLFF
cdr3_nt: TGTGCCAGCAGTTTCCGGGGGGGGTATAATGAAAAACTGTTTTTT
d_call: -
clone_size: few
j_call: TRBJ1-4
v_call: TRBV27

cdr3_aa: CASSTYRNQPQHF
cdr3_nt: TGTGCCAGCTCTACCTATCGGAATCAGCCCCAGCATTTT
d_call: -
clone_size: -
j_call: TRBJ1-5
v_call: TRBV18

cdr3_aa: CASSLAPGETGEQYF
cdr3_nt: TGTGCCAGCAGCTTAGCGCCGGGGGAAACTGGCGAGCAGTACTTC
d_call: -
clone_size: -
j_call: TRBJ2-7
v_call: TRBV7-2

cdr3_aa: CSAREGGYTF
cdr3_nt: TGCAGTGCCCGGGAGGGTGGCTACACCTTC
d_call: -
clone_size: -
j_call: TRBJ1-2
v_call: TRBV20-1

cdr3_aa: CASSGRARRTNEKLFF
cdr3_nt: TGTGCCAGCAGTGGTCGGGCCCGGAGGACTAATGAAAAACTGTTTTTT
d_call: -
clone_size: -
j_call: TRBJ1-4
v_call: TRBV2

cdr3_aa: CASSLAGSANYGYTF
cdr3_nt: TGCGCCAGCAGCTTGGCCGGCAGCGCTAACTATGGCTACACCTTC
d_call: -
clone_size: -
j_call: TRBJ1-2
v_call: TRBV5-1

cdr3_aa: CASSHSAQTPNAGNTIYF
cdr3_nt: TGCGCCAGCAGCCATTCCGCCCAGACACCTAACGCTGGAAACACCATATATTTT
d_call: -
clone_size: -
j_call: TRBJ1-3
v_call: TRBV5-1

cdr3_aa: CAWSVLGDRAKEAQYF
cdr3_nt: TGTGCCTGGAGTGTACTGGGGGACAGAGCTAAAGAGGCCCAGTACTTC
d_call: TRBD1
clone_size: -
j_call: TRBJ2-5
v_call: TRBV30

cdr3_aa: CASSPLRATSTGELFF
cdr3_nt: TGTGCCAGCAGCCCCCTCCGTGCGACAAGCACCGGGGAGCTGTTTTTT
d_call: -
clone_size: -
j_call: TRBJ2-2
v_call: TRBV7-9

cdr3_aa: CASSGTRQGPNIQYF
cdr3_nt: TGTGCCAGCAGTGGGACCCGACAGGGGCCAAACATTCAGTACTTC
d_call: TRBD1
clone_size: -
j_call: TRBJ2-4
v_call: TRBV6-5

cdr3_aa: CASSPREDTEAFF
cdr3_nt: TGTGCCAGCTCACCCAGGGAGGACACTGAAGCTTTCTTT
d_call: -
clone_size: -
j_call: TRBJ1-1
v_call: TRBV18

cdr3_aa: CASSSGQRRPRNF
cdr3_nt: TGTGCCAGCAGTTCAGGACAGCGTAGGCCTCGGAACTTC
d_call: -
clone_size: medium-sized
j_call: TRBJ2-7
v_call: TRBV6-5

cdr3_aa: CASRIQGTLNQPQHF
cdr3_nt: TGTGCCAGCAGAATACAGGGGACCTTAAATCAGCCCCAGCATTTT
d_call: TRBD1
clone_size: -
j_call: TRBJ1-5
v_call: TRBV6-5

cdr3_aa: CASRLPQGNSNQPQHF
cdr3_nt: TGTGCCAGCAGGTTACCTCAGGGTAATAGCAATCAGCCCCAGCATTTT
d_call: -
clone_size: -
j_call: TRBJ1-5
v_call: TRBV28

cdr3_aa: CASSLGNLANEQFF
cdr3_nt: TGTGCCAGCAGCTTAGGTAATCTAGCGAATGAGCAGTTCTTC
d_call: -
clone_size: -
j_call: TRBJ2-1
v_call: TRBV7-2

cdr3_aa: CASSSPGTSGPLDTQYF
cdr3_nt: TGTGCCAGTAGTAGTCCCGGGACTAGCGGGCCCTTGGATACGCAGTATTTT
d_call: TRBD2
clone_size: -
j_call: TRBJ2-3
v_call: TRBV19

cdr3_aa: CASRSGTLYNEQFF
cdr3_nt: TGTGCCAGCAGATCAGGGACACTCTACAATGAGCAGTTCTTC
d_call: -
clone_size: -
j_call: TRBJ2-1
v_call: TRBV7-9

cdr3_aa: CSVESVGGGYTF
cdr3_nt: TGCAGCGTTGAATCGGTGGGGGGTGGCTACACCTTC
d_call: -
clone_size: -
j_call: TRBJ1-2
v_call: TRBV29-1

cdr3_aa: CAWSVQAPLHF
cdr3_nt: TGTGCCTGGAGTGTACAGGCCCCCCTCCACTTT
d_call: -
clone_size: -
j_call: TRBJ1-6
v_call: TRBV30

cdr3_aa: CASSQDPGGYYEQYF
cdr3_nt: TGCGCCAGCAGCCAAGATCCAGGGGGTTACTACGAGCAGTACTTC
d_call: TRBD1
clone_size: -
j_call: TRBJ2-7
v_call: TRBV4-3

cdr3_aa: CASSYRGRPNTGELFF
cdr3_nt: TGTGCCAGCAGCTATAGAGGTAGACCGAACACCGGGGAGCTGTTTTTT
d_call: -
clone_size: -
j_call: TRBJ2-2
v_call: TRBV11-2

cdr3_aa: CASSAPGLAGAPGELFF
cdr3_nt: TGTGCCAGCAGCGCACCGGGACTAGCGGGAGCGCCCGGGGAGCTGTTTTTT
d_call: TRBD2
clone_size: -
j_call: TRBJ2-2
v_call: TRBV9

cdr3_aa: CASRDILIDLEQYF
cdr3_nt: TGTGCCAGCCGGGACATCCTTATCGACCTCGAGCAGTACTTC
d_call: -
clone_size: few
j_call: TRBJ2-7
v_call: TRBV6-1

cdr3_aa: CSVGTGYGTQYF
cdr3_nt: TGCAGCGTGGGGACAGGGTACGGGACCCAGTACTTC
d_call: TRBD1
clone_size: -
j_call: TRBJ2-5
v_call: TRBV29-1

cdr3_aa: CASSLTGGGSTDTQYF
cdr3_nt: TGTGCCAGCAGCTTGACAGGGGGTGGTAGCACAGATACGCAGTATTTT
d_call: TRBD1
clone_size: -
j_call: TRBJ2-3
v_call: TRBV11-3

cdr3_aa: CASSSTPGTAYEQYF
cdr3_nt: TGCGCCAGCAGCTCGACCCCCGGGACAGCCTACGAGCAGTACTTC
d_call: TRBD1
clone_size: -
j_call: TRBJ2-7
v_call: TRBV5-1

cdr3_aa: CAWSRGGSSYEQYF
cdr3_nt: TGTGCCTGGAGTAGGGGGGGGAGCTCCTACGAGCAGTACTTC
d_call: -
clone_size: -
j_call: TRBJ2-7
v_call: TRBV30

cdr3_aa: CASRQGGSYSGANVLTF
cdr3_nt: TGTGCCAGTAGACAGGGCGGGTCGTACTCTGGGGCCAACGTCCTGACTTTC
d_call: -
clone_size: -
j_call: TRBJ2-6
v_call: TRBV19

cdr3_aa: CASSETFGDEQYF
cdr3_nt: TGTGCCAGCAGTGAAACATTCGGGGACGAGCAGTACTTC
d_call: -
clone_size: -
j_call: TRBJ2-7
v_call: TRBV6-1

cdr3_aa: CASSPGGTGLISYNEQFF
cdr3_nt: TGCGCCAGCAGCCCCGGAGGGACTGGCCTCATCTCCTACAATGAGCAGTTCTTC
d_call: -
clone_size: -
j_call: TRBJ2-1
v_call: TRBV5-1

cdr3_aa: CASMDRGYTIYF
cdr3_nt: TGTGCCAGTATGGACAGGGGGTACACCATATATTTT
d_call: TRBD1
clone_size: few
j_call: TRBJ1-3
v_call: TRBV19

cdr3_aa: CAISESMGATGSKTQYF
cdr3_nt: TGTGCCATCAGTGAGTCGATGGGGGCTACAGGGAGTAAGACCCAGTACTTC
d_call: -
clone_size: -
j_call: TRBJ2-5
v_call: TRBV10-3

cdr3_aa: CASSSISPGQGGGNTIYF
cdr3_nt: TGTGCCAGCAGTTCAATCTCCCCGGGACAGGGAGGTGGAAACACCATATATTTT
d_call: TRBD1
clone_size: few
j_call: TRBJ1-3
v_call: TRBV28

cdr3_aa: CASSDPGLAASYEQYF
cdr3_nt: TGTGCCAGCAGTGACCCGGGACTAGCGGCCTCCTACGAGCAGTACTTC
d_call: TRBD2
clone_size: -
j_call: TRBJ2-7
v_call: TRBV7-9

cdr3_aa: CASSLQVNTEAFF
cdr3_nt: TGTGCCTCCAGCCTTCAGGTGAACACTGAAGCTTTCTTT
d_call: -
clone_size: few
j_call: TRBJ1-1
v_call: TRBV7-2

cdr3_aa: CASYPQGQANYGYTF
cdr3_nt: TGTGCCAGTTACCCACAGGGACAGGCGAACTATGGCTACACCTTC
d_call: TRBD1
clone_size: -
j_call: TRBJ1-2
v_call: TRBV19

cdr3_aa: CASSSPGLETQYF
cdr3_nt: TGTGCCAGCAGCTCCCCAGGGCTGGAGACCCAGTACTTC
d_call: -
clone_size: -
j_call: TRBJ2-5
v_call: TRBV7-6

cdr3_aa: CAISEEVMGSPLHF
cdr3_nt: TGTGCCATCAGTGAGGAGGTAATGGGTTCACCCCTCCACTTT
d_call: -
clone_size: -
j_call: TRBJ1-6
v_call: TRBV10-3

cdr3_aa: CASSLLAGEQFF
cdr3_nt: TGTGCCAGCAGCTTACTAGCGGGGGAGCAGTTCTTC
d_call: TRBD2
clone_size: -
j_call: TRBJ2-1
v_call: TRBV5-6

cdr3_aa: CASSYARADTGELFF
cdr3_nt: TGTGCCAGCAGCTACGCCAGGGCGGACACCGGGGAGCTGTTTTTT
d_call: -
clone_size: -
j_call: TRBJ2-2
v_call: TRBV6-6